This TCR beta chain is from a study of T-cell reconstitution after alpha-beta-depleted transplantation in children (dated by TCRdb to between 2015 and 2016). Describing the broader study: The study quantitatively tracked T-cell immune reconstitution after TCRalphabeta/CD19-depleted allogeneic hematopoietic cell transplantation in children using TCR repertoire profiling.

Overall study results and their limits: In some patients, the high TCRbeta diversity seen at day 60 was put down to recipient T cells and intrathymic progenitors that had survived conditioning. Hyperexpanded clone frequencies declined over subsequent months; after one year, T-cell counts and TCRbeta diversity were mostly attributed to newly produced T cells. The apparently early alphabetaT-cell count recovery about two months after transplant was reportedly dependent on only several hundred rapidly expanded clones derived from non-depleted graft cells.

This specimen's treatment or condition label, per the study, means: allogeneic hematopoietic cell transplantation with graft depleted of TCRalphabeta T cells and CD19 B cells. The transplant recipients were children given TCRalphabeta/CD19-depleted allogeneic hematopoietic cell grafts. V gives up 5 bases and J gives up 0 bases, and the segment between their germline ends measures 11 bases. Inclusive of the bounding cysteine and phenylalanine, the CDR3 is 14 residues long. Here the CDR3 DNA is all that survives: 42 bases in frame from base 1. The germline V gene (reference sequence) yields LNHNV for CDR1 and YYDKDF for CDR2. This clonotype has just a few counts. What antigen it recognizes has not been identified. No base-level quality is on record; no much larger clone is a single base apart. The method behind the library was PCR. TCRdb lists the instrument as Illumina HiSeq 2500. Molecular barcoding was employed in the preparation of TCR libraries, with unique molecular identifiers being used to normalize TCRbeta repertoire quantification. Through fastp at Q25 and MiXCR, TCRdb rebuilt clones from the public reads, retaining in-frame beta chains. Each CDR3 protein gets just one entry, which takes the most common genes and DNA from the rows behind it. The sample table records about 830,000 distinct CDR3 sequences; roughly 16% of these occur just once. Roughly 5% of the sample is taken by the ten largest.

In this chain, TRBV15 is recombined with TRBJ2-7, and TRBD2 may be the D gene, going by 6 matching bases. The sequencing used PBMCs, mostly from graft donor cells, collected 360 days after TCRalphabeta/CD19-depleted stem cell transplant. The TCR sequence derives from a male patient between 10 and 17 years old who had a stem cell transplant for acute lymphoblastic leukemia, so the T cells may come from the graft donor. The CDR3 reads CATSASASSYEQYF. The bases are TGTGCCACCAGCGCTAGCGCGAGCTCCTACGAGCAGTACTTC.